The T cell receptor (beta chain) under discussion was sequenced for a study of T-cell reconstitution after alpha-beta-depleted transplantation in children (dated by TCRdb to about 2016). In terms of the full investigation: T-cell immune reconstitution after TCRalphabeta/CD19-depleted allogeneic hematopoietic cell transplantation in children was quantitatively tracked in the study by means of TCR repertoire profiling.

This clonotype was observed many times. The antigen this receptor binds is unknown. Base qualities are not recorded, but no much larger clone differs from it by a single base. Receptor libraries were prepared by PCR. The instrument was an Illumina HiSeq 2500. TCR libraries were prepared with molecular barcoding, using unique molecular identifiers to normalize TCRbeta repertoire quantification. The public sequencing data were trimmed at Q25 with fastp and processed into clonotypes with MiXCR by TCRdb, which kept only in-frame beta chains. Every CDR3 protein is listed once, alongside the most common genes and DNA of its rows. The sample table shows about 230,000 distinct CDR3 sequences, and around 12% are seen once. The top ten clonotypes cover approximately 2.4% of the sample. V is pruned by 5 bases and J by 1 base, leaving 6 bases of the junction without a gene match. From the cysteine through the phenylalanine, the CDR3 covers 15 amino acids. The only DNA kept is the CDR3, 45 bases in frame from the first base. CDR1 MDHEN and CDR2 SYDVKM are derived from the germline V gene.

This chain joins TRBV28 to TRBJ2-7; 9 central nucleotides agree with TRBD1. The origin of this receptor is a human donor who donated a stem cell graft to a child with acute lymphoblastic leukemia. Sequenced here: PBMCs from the stem cell graft donor, sampled from the stem cell graft. For the CDR3, the sequence is CASSPTTGGSYEQYF. The DNA sequence follows: TGTGCCAGCAGTCCTACGACAGGGGGTTCCTACGAGCAGTACTTC. Outside the CDR3, residues come from the reference TRBV28 and TRBJ2-7 proteins, so the full variable domain is: DVKVTQSSRYLVKRTGEKVFLECVQDMDHENMFWYRQDPGLGLRLIYFSYDVKMKEKGDIPEGYSVSREKKERFSLILESASTNQTSMYLCASSPTTGGSYEQYFGPGTRLTVT.